What follows are 10 T cell receptor beta chains derived from one specimen sequenced in a study of shared clonotypes between healthy human individuals. Generated by immunoSEQ multiplex PCR, the TCRdb table keeps only in-frame clones and is missing some. The profile shows some 1.1 million clones, 60% to 85% of them singletons. Sequenced input: memory CD4+ T cells from PBMCs. Subset described: CD45RA-negative fraction. The receptors shown here come from a man younger than 35 in good health. Some clones in this sample may be carry-over from other donors' samples.

This clone was picked up one time. The chain links TRBV6-5 to TRBJ2-1; 10 nucleotides agree with TRBD1. V was pared by 5 bases and J by 5 bases, with 6 bases of the junction left unmatched. There are 15 residues in the CDR3. Germline V gives CDR1 MNHEY, CDR2 SVGAGI. The CDR3 reads CASSTDRGWDNEQFF. The CDR3 nucleotides read TGTGCCAGCAGTACGGACAGGGGGTGGGACAATGAGCAGTTCTTC.

The rearrangement links TRBV23-1 to TRBJ2-7; 8 nucleotides align to TRBD1. TRBV23-1 qualifies as an ORF whose function is uncertain. The CDR3 contains 15 residues. The junction had 7 bases not matched to a gene; V was cut back by 4 bases and J by 2 bases. This CDR3 is CASSPRDRRTYEQYF. The DNA of the CDR3 is TGCGCCAGCAGTCCCCGGGACAGGCGGACCTACGAGCAGTACTTC.

J is TRBJ1-6 and V is TRBV9; D is undetermined. CDR3 length: 12 amino acids. Germline lookup yields CDR1 SGDLS and CDR2 YYNGEE. Trimming stripped 0 bases from V and 9 bases from J, with 4 bases between. The CDR3 region is CASSVGASPLHF. The CDR3 nucleotides read TGTGCCAGCAGCGTAGGGGCTTCACCCCTCCACTTT. Supplemented by reference TRBV9 and TRBJ1-6, the full variable domain reads DSGVTQTPKHLITATGQRVTLRCSPRSGDLSVYWYQQSLDQGLQFLIQYYNGEERAKGNILERFSAQQFPDLHSELNLSSLELGDSALYFCASSVGASPLHFGNGTRLTVT.

The chain carries TRBV5-4 and TRBJ2-7; either TRBD1 or TRBD2 may fit D (5 bases each). This CDR3 comprises 12 residues. The V gene's germline CDR1 is SGHNT and CDR2 YYREEE (reference sequence). The V end was cut by 10 bases, the J end by 5 bases, with 16 bases between. The CDR3, as DNA: TGTGCCGTAATACGGGGCGTTAACGAGCAGTACTTC. Protein product: CAVIRGVNEQYF.

This clone occurred a few times. This rearrangement joins TRBV7-8 to TRBJ2-5, with TRBD2 matching over 7 bases. This CDR3 spans 17 amino acids. J was trimmed by 4 bases and V by 3 bases; bases with no gene match: 14. Per germline, CDR1 SGHVS and CDR2 FQNEAQ. CDR3 residues: CASSFLAGTILIETQYF. In nucleotides, the CDR3 is TGTGCCAGCAGCTTTTTGGCCGGGACTATATTAATAGAGACCCAGTACTTC.

The chain joins TRBV10-3 to TRBJ2-5; 7 bases align to TRBD1. Unmatched junction bases numbered 13, after V lost 10 bases and J lost 2 bases. This CDR3 contains 15 residues. The germline V gene has CDR1 ENHRY and CDR2 SYGVKD. CDR3 in DNA: TGTGCCAGTACGTGGTCAGGGGGTAGACAAGAGACCCAGTACTTC. Translating it yields CASTWSGGRQETQYF.

The chain has TRBV29-1 and TRBJ2-7; D perhaps matches TRBD2 (6 bases). Germline-derived CDR1 and CDR2 are SQVTM and ANQGSEA. Trimming took 4 bases from V and 1 from J, leaving 20 bases between them. The CDR3 loop spans 16 amino acids. CDR3 in DNA: TGCAGCGTTGTGAAATTTCGGCGGGAAAGATCCTACGAGCAGTACTTC. The encoded protein is CSVVKFRRERSYEQYF.

This clone has only a few counts. The chain links TRBV2 to TRBJ1-2; D is undetermined. Germline-derived CDR1 and CDR2 are SNHLY and FYNNEI. Trimming took off 4 bases at V and 4 bases at J, with 10 bases between the two ends. The CDR3 contains 13 residues. Here the CDR3 reads CASSGEERYGYTF. Written as DNA, the CDR3 is TGTGCCAGCAGTGGGGAGGAGCGCTATGGCTACACCTTC.

The genes are TRBV10-3 and TRBJ2-3, with a possible D match to TRBD2 (6 bases). The V end lost 1 base, the J end lost 4 bases, and 12 bases lay between the germline ends. This CDR3 spans 15 amino acids. Germline lookup yields CDR1 ENHRY and CDR2 SYGVKD. The CDR3 region is CAISEWRGLADTQYF. CDR3 DNA: TGTGCCATCAGTGAGTGGCGGGGACTCGCAGATACGCAGTATTTT.

The V and J genes are TRBV19 and TRBJ1-2; D is perhaps TRBD1 (5 bases). The germline V gene encodes CDR1 LNHDA and CDR2 SQIVND (reference sequence). The V end lost 3 bases, the J end lost 4 bases, and 6 bases lay between the germline ends. The CDR3 extends over 12 amino acids. In DNA form, the CDR3 reads TGTGCCAGTAGTATGGACATCTATGGCTACACCTTC. Translating it yields CASSMDIYGYTF.